This is a list of T cell receptor beta chains from one sample in a study of T cell repertoires in cytomegalovirus infection. TCRdb re-derived calls from the reads in MiXCR, one entry per CDR3 protein. Among roughly 860,000 distinct CDR3 sequences, less than 35% were seen once, and the ten largest hold around 12%. No antigen has been assigned to these receptors. The material sequenced was cultured CD8+ T cells from PBMCs, taken from culture after CMV antigen stimulation. The receptors shown here come from a human donor in good health (CMV status not recorded). Some clones in this sample may be carry-over from other donors' samples. CDR3s include the opening cysteine and the closing phenylalanine or tryptophan. A D gene is named only where the DNA matches it firmly. Some rows have no size entry. The others give once, few or many, or a class for an expanded clone.

>16|TRBD2|.|TRBJ2-1|TRBV20-1
TGCAGTGCTAGAGATCACCTAGCGGGGGATTACAATGAGCAGTTCTTC
CSARDHLAGDYNEQFF
>15|.|many|TRBJ1-2|TRBV4-1
TGCGCCAGCAGCCAAGTGGCTGAAGGGTACTATGGCTACACCTTC
CASSQVAEGYYGYTF
>15|TRBD2|.|TRBJ2-5|TRBV27
TGTGCCAGCAGTTGGGGGGGTAGCGGACAAGAGACCCAGTACTTC
CASSWGGSGQETQYF
>15|.|.|TRBJ2-1|TRBV7-4
TGTGCCAGCCGGGACAAAATGTCCTACTACAATGAGCAGTTCTTC
CASRDKMSYYNEQFF
>15|TRBD2|.|TRBJ2-3|TRBV2
TGTGCCAGCACCGGACTAGCAACTAGCACAGATACGCAGTATTTT
CASTGLATSTDTQYF
>15|.|many|TRBJ1-5|TRBV7-2
TGTGCCAGCAGCTTAGAAGGAGGTCGAGATCAGCCCCAGCATTTT
CASSLEGGRDQPQHF
>16|.|few|TRBJ2-7|TRBV12-3/TRBV12-4
TGTGCCAGCAGTTTATCAGGGCCCCAAAGCTCCTACGAGCAGTACTTC
CASSLSGPQSSYEQYF
>14|TRBD1|.|TRBJ2-5|TRBV7-6
TGTGCCAGCAGCCCGACCGGGACAGCAGAGACCCAGTACTTC
CASSPTGTAETQYF
>13|.|.|TRBJ2-6|TRBV7-9
TGTGCCAGCACCACCTCTGGGGCCAACGTCCTGACTTTC
CASTTSGANVLTF
>13|.|.|TRBJ2-7|TRBV6-8
TGTGCCAGCAGTTACTCTACGGGAAGCGAGCAGTACTTC
CASSYSTGSEQYF
>16|TRBD1|.|TRBJ2-1|TRBV5-4
TGTGCCAGCAGCTTGGATGGACAGGGGCTGTGGGATGAGCAGTTCTTC
CASSLDGQGLWDEQFF
>12|.|.|TRBJ1-4|TRBV2
TGTGCCAGCACCCGGGGTTACGAAAAACTGTTTTTT
CASTRGYEKLFF
>16|.|few|TRBJ2-5|TRBV7-3
TGTGCCAGCAGCCCGACCGACCGCAGGGGCCAAGAGACCCAGTACTTC
CASSPTDRRGQETQYF
>14|TRBD1|.|TRBJ1-6|TRBV5-4
TGTGCCAGCAGCTTGGGACAGGGGGTTTCACCCCTCCACTTT
CASSLGQGVSPLHF